Listed here are 10 T cell receptor beta chains from one sample, sequenced in a study of PD-1 blockade in classical Hodgkin lymphoma. The assay was immunoSEQ multiplex PCR, and TCRdb's table has in-frame clones only and misses some. Here the sample spans 35,000 to 45,000 clones, 88% being singletons. Each and every patient relapsed after autologous stem cell transplantation, and patients got differing brentuximab vedotin exposure. The sequenced sample was peripheral blood mononuclear cells (PBMCs), obtained before the second cycle of nivolumab. Source of these receptors: a human donor with classical Hodgkin lymphoma.

The rearrangement uses TRBV14 and TRBJ2-7, with D perhaps TRBD1 (5 bases). V gave up 2 bases and J gave up 6 bases, with 5 bases separating them. Per the germline V gene, CDR1 is SGHDN and CDR2 is FVKESK. CDR3 length: 11 amino acids. CDR3 in amino acids: CASSQQGEQYF. The CDR3, as DNA: TGTGCCAGCAGCCAACAGGGCGAGCAGTACTTC. Variable domain in full (rest from reference TRBV14 and TRBJ2-7): EAGVTQFPSHSVIEKGQTVTLRCDPISGHDNLYWYRRVMGKEIKFLLHFVKESKQDESGMPNNRFLAERTGGTYSTLKVQPAELEDSGVYFCASSQQGEQYFGPGTRLTVT.

The V gene is TRBV18, the J gene TRBJ1-1; D might be TRBD1 (5 bases). Germline CDR1 KGHSH, CDR2 LQKENI. The V end was cut by 3 bases, the J end by 0 bases, with 5 bases between. The CDR3 sequence is 13 residues long. CDR3 residues: CASSPGLNTEAFF. The CDR3 DNA is TGTGCCAGCTCACCGGGACTGAACACTGAAGCTTTCTTT.

The genes are TRBV6-6 and TRBJ1-1; unclear D gene. Germline V CDR1 and CDR2: MNHNY, SVGAGI (reference sequence). Deletions cut 6 bases from V and 11 bases from J, with 13 bases between. The CDR3 is 11 amino acids. The DNA for the CDR3 is TGTGCCAGCAGATCCGAGATGGAGGCTTTCTTT. Translation: CASRSEMEAFF.

The chain combines TRBV18 with TRBJ2-1; unclear D gene. From germline, CDR1 is KGHSH and CDR2 LQKENI. The V end lost 3 bases, the J end lost 9 bases, and 12 bases lay between the germline ends. This CDR3 is built from 13 residues. CDR3 bases: TGTGCCAGCTCACCGGTCAAAGTCGGTGAGCAGTTCTTC. Translating gives CASSPVKVGEQFF. The full variable domain, with the rest looked up from reference TRBV18 and TRBJ2-1, is NAGVMQNPRHLVRRRGQEARLRCSPMKGHSHVYWYRQLPEEGLKFMVYLQKENIIDESGMPKERFSAEFPKEGPSILRIQQVVRGDSAAYFCASSPVKVGEQFFGPGTRLTVL.

V and J are TRBV5-4 and TRBJ1-4, with TRBD1 matching over 7 bases. J was trimmed by 8 bases and V by 4 bases; bases with no gene match: 8. Germline V gene lookup returns CDR1 SGHNT and CDR2 YYREEE (reference sequence). The CDR3 sequence is 14 residues long. The CDR3 sequence: CASSKQGFQEKLFF. In DNA form, the CDR3 reads TGTGCCAGCAGCAAACAGGGGTTTCAGGAAAAACTGTTTTTT.

The rearrangement joins TRBV28 to TRBJ2-1; 9 nucleotides line up with TRBD2. CDR1 is MDHEN, CDR2 SYDVKM, per germline. J gave up 8 bases and V 2 bases, and 10 bases lay outside the gene matches. The CDR3 extends over 16 amino acids. The CDR3 DNA reads as TGTGCCAGCAGTTTAATAGTAGCGGGAGATAGGGATGAGCAGTTCTTC. Its translation: CASSLIVAGDRDEQFF.

This clone has more than one count but fewer than ten. This chain joins TRBV5-1 and TRBJ2-3; 9 bases agree with TRBD1. Losses at the gene ends were 4 bases for V and 6 bases for J; bases not matched to a gene: 9. This CDR3 is built from 15 residues. CDR1 and CDR2 from the germline V gene are SGHRS and YFSETQ. Here the CDR3 DNA reads TGCGCCAGCAGCCCCCGGGACAGGGTCGCGGATACGCAGTATTTT. Translating gives CASSPRDRVADTQYF.

This clone was seen just once. The V and J genes are TRBV28 and TRBJ2-7; 11 bases match TRBD2. J lost 6 bases, V lost 3 bases, and 28 bases had no gene match. Germline CDR1 is MDHEN and CDR2 is SYDVKM. The CDR3 spans 22 residues. CDR3 protein: CASSFPRGGLKTSGRFQSEQYF. The CDR3, as DNA: TGTGCCAGCAGTTTTCCCCGGGGAGGGTTGAAAACTAGCGGGAGATTCCAAAGCGAGCAGTACTTC.

The chain carries TRBV29-1 and TRBJ2-4; possibly TRBD2 for D (5 bases). The V gene lost 4 bases and the J gene lost 14 bases, with 15 bases spanning the gap. The germline V gene has CDR1 SQVTM and CDR2 ANQGSEA. The CDR3 has 11 amino acids. The CDR3, as DNA: TGCAGCGTTGGAGGGCCAGGCTTCGAGTACTTC. Its protein is CSVGGPGFEYF.

This clone was found a few times. The chain links TRBV28 to TRBJ2-1, with 9 bases that match TRBD2. The germline gives CDR1 MDHEN, CDR2 SYDVKM. The CDR3 runs to 15 residues. After removal of 2 bases from V and 5 bases from J, the junction contained 4 bases not matched to a gene. CDR3 nucleotides: TGTGCCAGCAGTTTAGAGTCTAGCGGGGACAATGAGCAGTTCTTC. Translation: CASSLESSGDNEQFF.